The 7 T cell receptor beta chains below were found in one sample sequenced in a study of CD8 T cells in acute hepatitis C reinfection. Regarding time point: naive CD8 control sorted from an acute-time-point sample. Produced via immunoSEQ multiplex PCR; TCRdb's table is partial and in-frame only. This sample has about 38,000 clones, with approximately 85% found just once. The sequenced material came from naive CD8+ T cells from PBMCs. Source of these receptors: a woman between 18 and 29 years old who spontaneously cleared hepatitis C infection.

This chain connects TRBV9 to TRBJ2-5, with D hard to call. V was clipped by 0 bases and J by 7 bases, with 13 bases between them. The CDR3 sequence is 14 residues long. CDR1 is SGDLS and CDR2 is YYNGEE in the germline V gene. This CDR3 is CASSVDGISGTQYF. The CDR3 DNA sequence: TGTGCCAGCAGCGTAGATGGGATCTCAGGGACCCAGTACTTC. The full variable domain, its missing parts supplied by reference TRBV9 and TRBJ2-5, is DSGVTQTPKHLITATGQRVTLRCSPRSGDLSVYWYQQSLDQGLQFLIQYYNGEERAKGNILERFSAQQFPDLHSELNLSSLELGDSALYFCASSVDGISGTQYFGPGTRLLVL.

This sequence joins TRBV6-6 and TRBJ2-2, with D perhaps matching TRBD2 (5 bases). The CDR3 totals 14 residues. From germline, CDR1 is MNHNY and CDR2 SVGAGI (reference sequence). Trimming removed 0 bases at V and 4 bases at J, with 6 bases between. CDR3 nucleotides: TGTGCCAGCAGTTACTCGAGCGGCACCGGGGAGCTGTTTTTT. It codes for CASSYSSGTGELFF.

The chain joins TRBV6-5 to TRBJ2-7, with D perhaps being TRBD1 or TRBD2 (6 bases each). The germline V gene encodes CDR1 MNHEY and CDR2 SVGAGI. The CDR3 extends over 13 amino acids. V shed 7 bases and J shed 0 bases, with 10 bases lying between them. The CDR3 DNA reads TGTGCCAGCACGGAGGGGGGCTCCTACGAGCAGTACTTC. Protein product: CASTEGGSYEQYF.

On this clone: Other DNA sequences in the same sample also yield this CDR3. This chain connects TRBV9 to TRBJ2-1; TRBD2 agrees at 9 bases. The CDR3 sequence is 16 residues long. The germline gives CDR1 SGDLS, CDR2 YYNGEE. Trimming cost V 3 bases and J 9 bases; bases outside gene matches: 13. DNA for the CDR3: TGTGCCAGCAGCGGGCTGGGGCGGGAGGGCCAAGGTGAGCAGTTCTTC. This codes for CASSGLGREGQGEQFF.

This clone is deemed medium-sized. The CDR3 DNA sequence: TGTGCCAGCAGCCAAGATAGGGACACCTATCAGCCCCAGCATTTT. It yields the protein CASSQDRDTYQPQHF. The V gene is TRBV4-2, the J gene TRBJ1-5; D is perhaps TRBD1 (6 bases). Looked up from germline, CDR1 is LGHNA and CDR2 is YNFKEQ. The ends were cut back, 0 bases at V and 5 bases at J, with 11 bases in the middle. The CDR3 runs 15 residues.

The rearrangement links TRBV7-6 to TRBJ2-3; no reliable D call. The CDR3 has 13 residues. Germline CDR1 reads SGHVS; CDR2 reads FNYEAQ. With 5 bases removed from V and 6 bases from J, the gap between germline ends came to 12 bases. In DNA, the CDR3 is TGTGCCAGCAGCCCAAGACCTGGGGATACGCAGTATTTT. It codes for CASSPRPGDTQYF.

Regarding this clone: The identical CDR3 is also encoded by other nucleotide sequences in the sample. The rearrangement uses TRBV19 and TRBJ1-2, with 9 bases identical to TRBD1. This CDR3 contains 14 residues. Looked up from germline, CDR1 is LNHDA and CDR2 is SQIVND (reference sequence). After removal of 5 bases from V and 10 bases from J, the junction contained 11 bases not matched to a gene. The CDR3 region has the DNA TGTGCCAGTAGTGTACTTCGGACAGGGGATGACTACACCTTC. This translates into CASSVLRTGDDYTF.